The rows below give T cell receptor beta chains drawn from one sample of a study of T cells in Graves' hyperthyroidism and ophthalmopathy. TCRdb reprocessed the multiplex PCR reads via MiXCR and lists one record per CDR3 protein. This sample has roughly 700,000 distinct CDR3 sequences; around 16% occur once, and the top ten carry roughly 16%. The sample was blood. These TCRs come from a man between 45 and 60 years old with Graves' hyperthyroidism. Both conserved end residues are part of each CDR3. Fields, in order: J gene, V gene, D gene, clone size, CDR3 protein, CDR3 DNA. The D gene is left open where the match is weak. The size field is filled for only some rows; it gives once, few, many or a size class.

J gene: TRBJ2-1
V gene: TRBV9
D gene: TRBD2
clone size: .
CDR3 protein: CASSLRETSGRNEQFF
CDR3 DNA: TGTGCCAGCAGCCTTAGGGAGACTAGCGGGAGAAATGAGCAGTTCTTC

J gene: TRBJ1-1
V gene: TRBV5-1
D gene: .
clone size: few
CDR3 protein: CASSLRPSLNTEVFF
CDR3 DNA: TGCGCCAGCAGCTTGAGGCCCTCACTGAACACTGAAGTTTTCTTT

J gene: TRBJ2-1
V gene: TRBV24-1
D gene: TRBD1
clone size: .
CDR3 protein: CATSELRTGSYNEQFF
CDR3 DNA: TGTGCCACCAGTGAGCTTAGGACAGGATCATACAATGAGCAGTTCTTC

J gene: TRBJ2-3
V gene: TRBV20-1
D gene: TRBD2
clone size: once
CDR3 protein: CSARGTSGSVGTDTQYF
CDR3 DNA: TGCAGTGCTAGGGGGACTAGCGGGAGCGTCGGCACAGATACGCAGTATTTT

J gene: TRBJ2-2
V gene: TRBV18
D gene: .
clone size: .
CDR3 protein: CASSPRNRETGELFF
CDR3 DNA: TGTGCCAGCTCACCGAGGAACAGGGAAACCGGGGAGCTGTTTTTT

J gene: TRBJ1-4
V gene: TRBV30
D gene: .
clone size: .
CDR3 protein: CAWKGGGEKLFF
CDR3 DNA: TGTGCCTGGAAAGGGGGGGGCGAAAAACTGTTTTTT

J gene: TRBJ2-5
V gene: TRBV20-1
D gene: .
clone size: .
CDR3 protein: CSARRQDPGETQYF
CDR3 DNA: TGCAGTGCTAGACGACAGGACCCGGGAGAGACCCAGTACTTC

J gene: TRBJ1-1
V gene: TRBV13
D gene: .
clone size: many
CDR3 protein: CASSLGPVNTEAFF
CDR3 DNA: TGTGCCAGCAGCTTAGGCCCGGTGAACACTGAAGCTTTCTTT

J gene: TRBJ1-5
V gene: TRBV20-1
D gene: .
clone size: .
CDR3 protein: CSARASTGYQPQHF
CDR3 DNA: TGCAGTGCTAGGGCCTCTACAGGGTATCAGCCCCAGCATTTT

J gene: TRBJ2-2
V gene: TRBV3-1
D gene: TRBD2
clone size: .
CDR3 protein: CASSRGLAGGGSTGELFF
CDR3 DNA: TGTGCCAGCAGCCGGGGACTAGCGGGAGGGGGAAGCACCGGGGAGCTGTTTTTT

J gene: TRBJ1-1
V gene: TRBV10-3
D gene: TRBD1
clone size: many
CDR3 protein: CAISEGRQGTEAFF
CDR3 DNA: TGTGCCATCAGTGAAGGACGACAGGGCACTGAAGCTTTCTTT

J gene: TRBJ1-1
V gene: TRBV5-1
D gene: .
clone size: many
CDR3 protein: CASSLDRAPAEAFF
CDR3 DNA: TGCGCCAGCAGCTTGGATAGGGCGCCCGCTGAAGCTTTCTTT

J gene: TRBJ2-1
V gene: TRBV7-7
D gene: TRBD2
clone size: many
CDR3 protein: CASSLAAGAYNEQFF
CDR3 DNA: TGTGCTAGCAGCTTAGCCGCGGGAGCCTACAATGAGCAGTTCTTC

J gene: TRBJ1-5
V gene: TRBV18
D gene: .
clone size: few
CDR3 protein: CASSPRPSTSNQPQHF
CDR3 DNA: TGTGCCAGCTCACCACGTCCCAGTACTAGCAATCAGCCCCAGCATTTT

J gene: TRBJ2-1
V gene: TRBV5-1
D gene: TRBD1
clone size: .
CDR3 protein: CASSLGTGGPFDEQFF
CDR3 DNA: TGCGCCAGCAGCCTAGGGACAGGGGGCCCCTTCGATGAGCAGTTCTTC

J gene: TRBJ2-5
V gene: TRBV20-1
D gene: TRBD2
clone size: few
CDR3 protein: CSARDPAGERQETQYF
CDR3 DNA: TGCAGTGCTAGAGATCCAGCGGGAGAGAGGCAAGAGACCCAGTACTTC

J gene: TRBJ2-5
V gene: TRBV28
D gene: .
clone size: .
CDR3 protein: CASTPAIVEETQYF
CDR3 DNA: TGTGCCAGCACCCCAGCGATAGTGGAGGAGACCCAGTACTTC

J gene: TRBJ2-5
V gene: TRBV2
D gene: TRBD2
clone size: many
CDR3 protein: CASSPNSGSQETQYF
CDR3 DNA: TGTGCCAGCAGTCCTAATAGCGGGTCCCAAGAGACCCAGTACTTC

J gene: TRBJ1-5
V gene: TRBV27
D gene: TRBD1
clone size: many
CDR3 protein: CASSLSSPDRAPAPQHF
CDR3 DNA: TGTGCCAGCAGTTTATCATCACCGGACAGGGCTCCTGCGCCCCAGCATTTT

J gene: TRBJ2-1
V gene: TRBV27
D gene: .
clone size: many
CDR3 protein: CASSGGDYNEQFF
CDR3 DNA: TGTGCCAGCAGTGGAGGGGACTACAATGAGCAGTTCTTC

J gene: TRBJ2-3
V gene: TRBV29-1
D gene: .
clone size: .
CDR3 protein: CSVGDQGRTDTQYF
CDR3 DNA: TGCAGCGTTGGTGATCAGGGGCGCACAGATACGCAGTATTTT

J gene: TRBJ1-5
V gene: TRBV30
D gene: TRBD1
clone size: few
CDR3 protein: CAWSVGTVDQPQHF
CDR3 DNA: TGTGCCTGGAGTGTAGGGACAGTGGATCAGCCCCAGCATTTT

J gene: TRBJ1-1
V gene: TRBV12-3/TRBV12-4
D gene: TRBD1
clone size: .
CDR3 protein: CASSLSQAGGRTEAFF
CDR3 DNA: TGTGCCAGCAGTTTATCTCAGGCAGGGGGGAGAACTGAAGCTTTCTTT

J gene: TRBJ2-1
V gene: TRBV12-3/TRBV12-4
D gene: .
clone size: many
CDR3 protein: CASSFLTDNEQFF
CDR3 DNA: TGTGCCAGCAGTTTCTTAACGGACAATGAGCAGTTCTTC

J gene: TRBJ2-5
V gene: TRBV5-6
D gene: .
clone size: .
CDR3 protein: CASSFSYGTPQETQYF
CDR3 DNA: TGTGCCAGCAGCTTCTCCTACGGGACACCTCAAGAGACCCAGTACTTC

J gene: TRBJ1-2
V gene: TRBV6-5
D gene: .
clone size: many
CDR3 protein: CASSYNRFQGGYTF
CDR3 DNA: TGTGCCAGCAGTTACAACCGATTCCAAGGTGGCTACACCTTC

J gene: TRBJ2-1
V gene: TRBV5-1
D gene: TRBD2
clone size: .
CDR3 protein: CASSFAGGPDEQFF
CDR3 DNA: TGCGCCAGCAGCTTTGCGGGAGGGCCCGATGAGCAGTTCTTC

J gene: TRBJ1-6
V gene: TRBV7-2
D gene: TRBD1
clone size: many
CDR3 protein: CASSPDRGVDSPLHF
CDR3 DNA: TGTGCCAGCAGCCCGGACAGGGGAGTGGATTCACCCCTCCACTTT

J gene: TRBJ2-3
V gene: TRBV25-1
D gene: .
clone size: many
CDR3 protein: CASSVSVEGDTQYF
CDR3 DNA: TGTGCCAGCAGTGTTTCCGTAGAGGGGGATACGCAGTATTTT

J gene: TRBJ1-5
V gene: TRBV28
D gene: TRBD1
clone size: many
CDR3 protein: CASRTGIHQPQHF
CDR3 DNA: TGTGCCAGCAGGACAGGGATTCATCAGCCCCAGCATTTT

J gene: TRBJ2-7
V gene: TRBV19
D gene: TRBD2
clone size: few
CDR3 protein: CASGPSGSSEQYF
CDR3 DNA: TGTGCCAGTGGGCCGAGCGGGAGTAGCGAGCAGTACTTC

J gene: TRBJ2-5
V gene: TRBV11-2
D gene: .
clone size: many
CDR3 protein: CASSAGNQETQYF
CDR3 DNA: TGTGCCAGCAGTGCGGGGAATCAAGAGACCCAGTACTTC

J gene: TRBJ1-6
V gene: TRBV11-2
D gene: .
clone size: many
CDR3 protein: CASSAASGYNSPLHF
CDR3 DNA: TGTGCCAGCAGCGCAGCTTCGGGTTATAATTCACCCCTCCACTTT

J gene: TRBJ1-1
V gene: TRBV7-9
D gene: .
clone size: .
CDR3 protein: CASSWQGKITEAFF
CDR3 DNA: TGTGCCAGCAGCTGGCAGGGGAAGATCACTGAAGCTTTCTTT

J gene: TRBJ2-7
V gene: TRBV11-2
D gene: .
clone size: many
CDR3 protein: CASSLPAVHYEQYF
CDR3 DNA: TGTGCCAGCAGCTTGCCAGCGGTCCACTACGAGCAGTACTTC

J gene: TRBJ2-1
V gene: TRBV12-3/TRBV12-4
D gene: TRBD2
clone size: .
CDR3 protein: CASSLSGRAGDEQFF
CDR3 DNA: TGTGCCAGCAGCCTTAGCGGGAGGGCCGGGGATGAGCAGTTCTTC

J gene: TRBJ2-1
V gene: TRBV5-5
D gene: .
clone size: many
CDR3 protein: CASSLVARSFHEQFF
CDR3 DNA: TGTGCCAGCAGCTTGGTGGCCAGGTCGTTCCATGAGCAGTTCTTC

J gene: TRBJ2-5
V gene: TRBV9
D gene: .
clone size: few
CDR3 protein: CASSVAHGKETQYF
CDR3 DNA: TGTGCCAGCAGCGTAGCTCATGGGAAAGAGACCCAGTACTTC

J gene: TRBJ1-6
V gene: TRBV20-1
D gene: .
clone size: .
CDR3 protein: CSARGGVVSYNSPLHF
CDR3 DNA: TGCAGTGCTAGGGGGGGGGTCGTGTCCTATAATTCACCCCTCCACTTT

J gene: TRBJ2-2
V gene: TRBV5-1
D gene: .
clone size: many
CDR3 protein: CASTPGLNTGELFF
CDR3 DNA: TGCGCCAGCACACCGGGACTTAACACCGGGGAGCTGTTTTTT

J gene: TRBJ2-3
V gene: TRBV5-1
D gene: .
clone size: many
CDR3 protein: CASSLGAHPTDTQYF
CDR3 DNA: TGCGCCAGCAGCTTGGGGGCTCACCCCACAGATACGCAGTATTTT

J gene: TRBJ2-3
V gene: TRBV11-3
D gene: TRBD2
clone size: few
CDR3 protein: CASSLGLAATSTDTQYF
CDR3 DNA: TGTGCCAGCAGCTTAGGCCTAGCGGCTACTAGCACAGATACGCAGTATTTT

J gene: TRBJ1-4
V gene: TRBV7-9
D gene: .
clone size: many
CDR3 protein: CASSLAGTTNEKLFF
CDR3 DNA: TGTGCCAGCAGCTTAGCGGGGACTACTAATGAAAAACTGTTTTTT

J gene: TRBJ2-2
V gene: TRBV28
D gene: .
clone size: many
CDR3 protein: CASSFLGGNTGELFF
CDR3 DNA: TGTGCCAGCAGTTTTCTAGGAGGCAACACCGGGGAGCTGTTTTTT

J gene: TRBJ1-1
V gene: TRBV28
D gene: .
clone size: few
CDR3 protein: CASSLDWTENTEAFF
CDR3 DNA: TGTGCCAGCAGTCTAGATTGGACAGAGAACACTGAAGCTTTCTTT

J gene: TRBJ1-4
V gene: TRBV27
D gene: .
clone size: .
CDR3 protein: CASSPLTTNEKLFF
CDR3 DNA: TGTGCCAGCAGTCCTCTTACAACTAATGAAAAACTGTTTTTT

J gene: TRBJ2-1
V gene: TRBV6-2/TRBV6-3
D gene: .
clone size: .
CDR3 protein: CASTLESGSYNEQFF
CDR3 DNA: TGCGCCAGCACCTTGGAAAGCGGCTCCTACAATGAGCAGTTCTTC

J gene: TRBJ2-6
V gene: TRBV27
D gene: .
clone size: many
CDR3 protein: CASSVTTGANVLTF
CDR3 DNA: TGTGCCAGCAGTGTGACGACTGGGGCCAACGTCCTGACTTTC

J gene: TRBJ2-6
V gene: TRBV12-3/TRBV12-4
D gene: .
clone size: many
CDR3 protein: CASRQNSGANVLTF
CDR3 DNA: TGTGCCAGCAGACAGAACTCTGGGGCCAACGTCCTGACTTTC

J gene: TRBJ2-7
V gene: TRBV28
D gene: .
clone size: many
CDR3 protein: CASSLLQTGVYEQYF
CDR3 DNA: TGTGCCAGCAGTTTACTCCAAACGGGGGTCTACGAGCAGTACTTC

J gene: TRBJ2-1
V gene: TRBV11-2
D gene: TRBD2
clone size: many
CDR3 protein: CASSLEGLASNEQFF
CDR3 DNA: TGTGCCAGCAGCTTAGAGGGACTAGCCTCGAATGAGCAGTTCTTC

J gene: TRBJ2-7
V gene: TRBV12-3/TRBV12-4
D gene: .
clone size: many
CDR3 protein: CASSSTRVVSYEQYF
CDR3 DNA: TGTGCCAGCAGTTCCACCCGGGTCGTCTCCTACGAGCAGTACTTC

J gene: TRBJ2-3
V gene: TRBV29-1
D gene: TRBD2
clone size: .
CDR3 protein: CSVGLAGGATDTQYF
CDR3 DNA: TGCAGCGTTGGACTAGCGGGAGGGGCCACAGATACGCAGTATTTT

J gene: TRBJ2-7
V gene: TRBV7-9
D gene: TRBD1
clone size: .
CDR3 protein: CASSAGTDHVYEQYF
CDR3 DNA: TGTGCCAGCAGCGCCGGGACAGACCACGTATACGAGCAGTACTTC

J gene: TRBJ2-2
V gene: TRBV12-3/TRBV12-4
D gene: TRBD1
clone size: .
CDR3 protein: CASKSPDRGNTGELFF
CDR3 DNA: TGTGCCAGCAAAAGCCCGGACAGGGGCAACACCGGGGAGCTGTTTTTT

J gene: TRBJ2-2
V gene: TRBV5-5
D gene: .
clone size: few
CDR3 protein: CASSLQGQSSTGELFF
CDR3 DNA: TGTGCCAGCAGCTTACAGGGTCAGTCCAGCACCGGGGAGCTGTTTTTT